The 29 T cell receptor beta chains reported below all come from one sample, sequenced in a study of early T cells in non-severe SARS-CoV-2 infection. TCRdb reanalysed the 5' RACE reads using MiXCR and keeps one entry per CDR3 protein. The data show some 61,000 distinct CDR3 sequences, approximately 8% seen once. The sample here was whole blood, taken at baseline. The receptors stem from an adult who was a healthcare worker with PCR-confirmed SARS-CoV-2 infection or an uninfected control (not recorded which).

The chain couples TRBV6-5 to TRBJ2-3, with D possibly being TRBD2 (5 bases). The germline CDR1 and CDR2 sequences are MNHEY and SVGAGI. The CDR3 sequence is 13 residues long. The V end was cut by 8 bases, the J end by 6 bases, with 15 bases between. CDR3 residues: CASAVGRRDTQYF. DNA for the CDR3: TGTGCCAGCGCCGTGGGCAGGAGGGATACGCAGTATTTT.

This clonotype was detected many times. The V call is TRBV27, the J call TRBJ2-7; TRBD1 matches at 8 bases. Germline loops: CDR1 MNHEY, CDR2 SMNVEV (reference sequence). Trimming cost V 3 bases and J 2 bases; bases outside gene matches: 6. This CDR3 is built from 15 residues. CDR3 DNA sequence: TGTGCCAGCAGTTTGGGGGACAGGTTCCCCTACGAGCAGTACTTC. Its protein product is CASSLGDRFPYEQYF.

V usage is TRBV27 and J usage is TRBJ2-1; D is ambiguous. CDR3 length: 13 amino acids. V was trimmed by 6 bases and J by 4 bases, leaving 10 bases between them. Germline-derived CDR1 and CDR2 are MNHEY and SMNVEV (reference sequence). In DNA, the CDR3 is TGTGCCAGCAGGATACATGGTTACAATGAGCAGTTCTTC. It encodes CASRIHGYNEQFF.

This clonotype was counted a single time. This chain links TRBV7-9 with TRBJ2-1, with D possibly matching TRBD2 (5 bases). The CDR3 is 14 amino acids. Germline V gives CDR1 SEHNR, CDR2 FQNEAQ (reference sequence). The V gene lost 8 bases and the J gene lost 5 bases, with 16 bases spanning the gap. The CDR3 spells CASRRGPLDNEQFF. As DNA, the CDR3 is TGTGCCAGCCGACGCGGGCCCCTAGACAATGAGCAGTTCTTC.

The V call is TRBV7-2, the J call TRBJ2-1; 8 bases match TRBD2. The CDR3 has 15 amino acids. The J segment lost 6 bases and the V segment lost 4 bases, leaving 8 bases of the junction unmatched. The V gene's germline CDR1 is SGHTA and CDR2 FQGNSA. The CDR3 reads CASSSLAGPGNEQFF. The CDR3 DNA reads as TGTGCCAGCAGCTCCCTAGCGGGCCCGGGCAATGAGCAGTTCTTC.

This clonotype appeared many times. V and J are TRBV9 and TRBJ1-6; D is possibly TRBD1 (6 bases). The length of the CDR3 is 13 residues. The germline V and J ends were trimmed by 7 bases and 7 bases, with 12 bases remaining between them. Germline CDR1 reads SGDLS; CDR2 reads YYNGEE. The chain's CDR3 is CASAGTSNSPLHF. As DNA, the CDR3 is TGTGCCAGCGCCGGGACATCAAATTCACCCCTCCACTTT.

This clonotype was seen ten or more times. The rearrangement joins TRBV3-1 to TRBJ1-3, with D unresolved. CDR1 is LGHDT and CDR2 is YNNKEL in the germline V gene (reference sequence). The CDR3 runs to 15 residues. The V and J ends lost 0 bases and 0 bases respectively, with 6 bases between them. This CDR3 is CASSQDSFSGNTIYF. CDR3 bases: TGTGCCAGCAGCCAAGACTCCTTCTCTGGAAACACCATATATTTT. The full variable domain, completed using reference TRBV3-1 and TRBJ1-3, is DTAVSQTPKYLVTQMGNDKSIKCEQNLGHDTMYWYKQDSKKFLKIMFSYNNKELIINETVPNRFSPKSPDKAHLNLHINSLELGDSAVYFCASSQDSFSGNTIYFGEGSWLTVV.

The chain has TRBV7-9 and TRBJ2-2; weak D call: TRBD2 (6 bases). Trimming removed 5 bases at V and 4 bases at J, with 14 bases between. Germline assignment: CDR1 SEHNR and CDR2 FQNEAQ (reference sequence). This CDR3 is 15 amino acids long. Written as DNA, the CDR3 is TGTGCCAGCAGCCCGGGAGAGGTGCGCACCGGGGAGCTGTTTTTT. Its translation is CASSPGEVRTGELFF.

The V gene is TRBV6-5, the J gene TRBJ2-1, with D perhaps TRBD2 (6 bases). The CDR3 is 15 residues long. The germline V gene encodes CDR1 MNHEY and CDR2 SVGAGI. Trimming pared 7 bases from V and 1 base from J, leaving 14 bases between. CDR3 bases: TGTGCCAGCACCTTTAGCGGAAATTCCTACAATGAGCAGTTCTTC. Residues: CASTFSGNSYNEQFF.

Note on this clonotype: The DNA is left out, because the CDR3 cannot be placed on it with certainty; the CDR3 is given as TCRdb lists it. V and J are TRBV29-1 and TRBJ1-2; the DNA was not used to check the table's D call, TRBD1. With termini counted, the CDR3 has 13 amino acids. Looked up from germline, CDR1 is SQVTM and CDR2 is ANQGSEA. This CDR3 reads CSAWRDVGHGNTF.

The sample holds a few counts of this clonotype. The rearrangement joins TRBV7-8 to TRBJ2-1, with 13 nucleotides matching TRBD2. This CDR3 has 18 residues. V shed 1 base and J 1 base; nucleotides not matched to a gene: 4. Per the germline V gene, CDR1 is SGHVS and CDR2 is FQNEAQ. The CDR3 sequence is CASSLGLAGGNSYNEQFF. In DNA, the CDR3 is TGTGCCAGCAGCTTAGGACTAGCGGGAGGAAATTCCTACAATGAGCAGTTCTTC.

This clonotype was counted at least ten times. This rearrangement joins TRBV4-2 to TRBJ2-6; 8 positions agree with TRBD1. CDR1 and CDR2 from the germline V gene are LGHNA and YNFKEQ. The V gene end was trimmed by 0 bases and the J gene end by 2 bases; junction bases not matched to a gene: 0. CDR3 length equals 16 residues. CDR3 amino acids: CASSQEQGAGANVLTF. The CDR3 DNA is TGTGCCAGCAGCCAAGAACAGGGGGCTGGGGCCAACGTCCTGACTTTC.

This clonotype was detected a few times. The gene calls are TRBV6-5 and TRBJ2-1; 7 nucleotides line up with TRBD2. Germline loops: CDR1 MNHEY, CDR2 SVGAGI. This CDR3 spans 16 amino acids. Trimming cost V 0 bases and J 6 bases; bases outside gene matches: 8. CDR3 DNA sequence: TGTGCCAGCAGTTACTCGTTTAGTGAGCGGGGCAATGAGCAGTTCTTC. Translated: CASSYSFSERGNEQFF.

The V and J genes are TRBV7-3 and TRBJ2-3, with 7 bases lining up with TRBD2. This CDR3 is 14 amino acids long. Per germline, CDR1 SGHTA and CDR2 FQGTGA. V lost 2 bases to trimming and J lost 5 bases; unmatched junction nucleotides: 4. CDR3 in DNA: TGTGCCAGCAGCTTAGGACTAGACGGAGATACGCAGTATTTT. Translating gives CASSLGLDGDTQYF. The full variable domain, rest sourced from reference TRBV7-3 and TRBJ2-3, is GAGVSQTPSNKVTEKGKYVELRCDPISGHTALYWYRQSLGQGPEFLIYFQGTGAADDSGLPNDRFFAVRPEGSVSTLKIQRTERGDSAVYLCASSLGLDGDTQYFGPGTRLTVL.

This clonotype was counted ten times or more. The DNA of the CDR3 is TGTGCCAGCAGAAAGGGGACAGACTACGAGCAGTACTTC. Translated, it gives CASRKGTDYEQYF. The chain is built from TRBV21-1 and TRBJ2-7; no DNA check was done on the table's D call, TRBD1. TRBV21-1 is tagged as a pseudogene. The CDR3 totals 13 residues.

The rearrangement joins TRBV6-2 or TRBV6-3 to TRBJ2-3; D is tentatively TRBD1 or TRBD2 (6 bases each). This CDR3 is built from 17 residues. Trimming shortened V by 6 bases and J by 0 bases, and 19 bases separated the two germline ends. Germline CDR1 is MNHEY and CDR2 is SVGEGT. Here the CDR3 reads CASRPLSGAFSTDTQYF. CDR3 bases: TGTGCCAGCAGACCGTTGTCGGGGGCCTTTAGCACAGATACGCAGTATTTT.

This clonotype was counted between two and nine times. This chain connects TRBV19 to TRBJ2-7; a possible D gene is TRBD1 (5 bases). Germline loops: CDR1 LNHDA, CDR2 SQIVND (reference sequence). Between the trimmed V and J ends, which lost 8 bases and 6 bases, there was a span of 20 bases. The CDR3 runs to 14 residues. The DNA for the CDR3 is TGTGCCAGTTCCCCGGCGGCAGGGATCTTCGAGCAGTACTTC. Protein product: CASSPAAGIFEQYF. The complete variable domain, with remaining parts taken from reference TRBV19 and TRBJ2-7, reads DGGITQSPKYLFRKEGQNVTLSCEQNLNHDAMYWYRQDPGQGLRLIYYSQIVNDFQKGDIAEGYSVSREKKESFPLTVTSAQKNPTAFYLCASSPAAGIFEQYFGPGTRLTVT.

The rearrangement joins TRBV10-3 to TRBJ1-6; D gene uncertain. There are 15 residues in the CDR3. Germline-derived CDR1 and CDR2 are ENHRY and SYGVKD. Trimming left V 0 bases short and J 8 bases short, with 11 bases between. In DNA form, the CDR3 reads TGTGCCATCAGTGAGTCCTTAGGTTTGGATTCACCCCTCCACTTT. This encodes CAISESLGLDSPLHF.

In regard to this clonotype: An end of the junction does not agree with germline; a read error may underlie this. The rearrangement uses TRBV4-1 and TRBJ2-1; 8 bases line up with TRBD2. CDR1 MGHRA and CDR2 YSYEKL come from the germline V gene. The CDR3 contains 15 residues. This chain's CDR3 is CASSQDGLAPNAQFF. Written as DNA, the CDR3 is TGCGCCAGCAGCCAAGACGGACTAGCTCCCAATGCGCAGTTCTTC.

In its sample, this clonotype was seen many times. The chain combines TRBV10-3 with TRBJ1-1; 8 bases agree with TRBD1. The CDR3 extends over 13 amino acids. V lost 10 bases to trimming and J lost 0 bases; unmatched junction nucleotides: 4. Germline V gene data show CDR1 as ENHRY and CDR2 as SYGVKD. CDR3 sequence: CATRQGMNTEAFF. The CDR3 DNA reads as TGTGCCACCAGACAGGGGATGAACACTGAAGCTTTCTTT.

V gene TRBV21-1 combines with J gene TRBJ2-1; the D call in the table, TRBD1, was not verified against the DNA. TRBV21-1 is a pseudogene. This CDR3 contains 15 residues. In nucleotides, the CDR3 is TGTGCCAGCAGCAACAGACAGGGGAAGGAGGATGAGCAGTTCTTC. This codes for CASSNRQGKEDEQFF.

This clonotype was seen many times. The chain joins TRBV20-1 to TRBJ2-1; 11 positions match TRBD2. After removal of 6 bases from V and 0 bases from J, the junction contained 4 bases not matched to a gene. This CDR3 is 15 amino acids long. CDR1 and CDR2 (germline): DFQATT, SNEGSKA (reference sequence). CDR3 in amino acids: CSAGTSGSSYNEQFF. The DNA of the CDR3 is TGCAGTGCGGGGACTAGCGGTAGCTCCTACAATGAGCAGTTCTTC.

In this sample, this clonotype turned up many times. The rearrangement links TRBV18 to TRBJ2-3, with TRBD2 matching over 7 bases. V lost 4 bases and J lost 0; bases outside the gene matches: 4. The CDR3 is 15 amino acids. Germline V gives CDR1 KGHSH, CDR2 LQKENI. The CDR3 coding sequence is TGTGCCAGCTCACTAAGCGGGACTAGCACAGATACGCAGTATTTT. As protein: CASSLSGTSTDTQYF.

The rearrangement joins TRBV6-2 or TRBV6-3 to TRBJ2-7, with TRBD2 matching 10 bases. This CDR3 has 13 residues. In germline, CDR1 is MNHEY, CDR2 SVGEGT. J lost 8 bases, V lost 6 bases, and 7 bases had no gene match. For the CDR3, the DNA is TGTGCCAGCAGGAAAGCGGGGGGGCGTCAGCAGTACTTC. This encodes CASRKAGGRQQYF.

This clonotype was found a few times. The chain couples TRBV11-2 to TRBJ2-6; D might be TRBD1 (5 bases). The CDR3 runs 16 residues. The germline CDR1 and CDR2 sequences are SGHAT and FQNNGV. V lost 7 bases, J lost 2 bases, and 15 bases lay in between. The CDR3 DNA reads as TGTGCCAGCAACTTTCAGGGTGTCCCTGGGGCCAACGTCCTGACTTTC. Protein product: CASNFQGVPGANVLTF.

At least ten counts were recorded for this clonotype. V and J are TRBV19 and TRBJ2-3, with D perhaps TRBD2 (6 bases). Germline CDR1 LNHDA, CDR2 SQIVND (reference sequence). Trimming removed 4 bases at V and 6 bases at J, with 14 bases between. This CDR3 is 14 amino acids long. The CDR3 sequence is CASSKGLVEDTQYF. CDR3 DNA: TGTGCCAGTAGTAAGGGACTGGTTGAGGATACGCAGTATTTT.

The chain combines TRBV7-9 with TRBJ2-7; 7 nucleotides match TRBD1. The length of the CDR3 is 12 residues. CDR1 and CDR2 from the germline V gene are SEHNR and FQNEAQ (reference sequence). The V and J ends lost 4 bases and 7 bases, in that order; junction bases with no gene match: 4. CDR3 bases: TGTGCCAGCAGCTACGACAGGGTTGAGCAGTACTTC. It translates to CASSYDRVEQYF.

The table lists this clonotype with many counts. The chain recombines TRBV7-3 with TRBJ2-7; D is ambiguous. The CDR3 has 16 residues. Trimming left V 5 bases short and J 2 bases short, with 19 bases between. Germline CDR1 reads SGHTA; CDR2 reads FQGTGA. As DNA, the CDR3 is TGTGCCAGCAGCCTACAATCGTCGGACGGCCCCTACGAGCAGTACTTC. The encoded protein is CASSLQSSDGPYEQYF.

This clonotype was counted a few times. V and J are TRBV7-9 and TRBJ2-1; 7 bases are shared with TRBD2. The CDR3 is 13 residues long. Per the germline V gene, CDR1 is SEHNR and CDR2 is FQNEAQ (reference sequence). Germline trimming cut 1 base from V and 9 bases from J; bases unmatched to any gene: 3. CDR3 sequence (DNA): TGTGCCAGCAGCTTAGGGCCGGGAGGTGAGCAGTTCTTC. Its protein is CASSLGPGGEQFF.